Below, 21 T cell receptor beta chains from the same sample are listed, as sequenced in a study of human T cells and chemical hapten exposure. TCRdb analysed the RACE reads with MiXCR anew, one entry per CDR3 protein. The repertoire holds 350,000 or so distinct CDR3 sequences, with about 7% as singletons. Time point given: patch test 1, 2 weeks after DPC sensitization. Described treatment: therapeutic diphenylcyclopropenone sensitization with weekly scalp DPC. Sample: whole blood, taken in connection with sensitization to the hapten diphenylcyclopropenone (DPC). These receptors all come from a woman aged 18-29 years with alopecia areata. Some clones in this sample may be carry-over from other donors' samples.

The chain links TRBV2 to TRBJ2-7; 8 bases are a match to TRBD1. CDR3 length: 12 amino acids. The germline V gene encodes CDR1 SNHLY and CDR2 FYNNEI. Germline trimming cut 11 bases from V and 6 bases from J; bases unmatched to any gene: 9. The CDR3 DNA sequence: TGTGCCGGTCGAGGACAGGGCGGCGAGCAGTACTTC. This codes for CAGRGQGGEQYF.

The chain employs TRBV4-2 and TRBJ2-3, with TRBD2 matching 11 bases. This CDR3 is built from 16 residues. CDR1 is LGHNA, CDR2 YNFKEQ, per germline. After removal of 3 bases from V and 4 bases from J, the junction contained 6 bases not matched to a gene. This chain's CDR3 is CASSQWNSGGADTQYF. CDR3 sequence (DNA): TGTGCCAGCAGCCAGTGGAATAGCGGGGGGGCAGATACGCAGTATTTT.

The chain uses TRBV10-3 and TRBJ1-6; 7 nucleotides align to TRBD1. Germline CDR1 and CDR2: ENHRY and SYGVKD. This CDR3 region has 13 residues. With 3 bases clipped from V and 8 bases from J, the junction kept 1 base outside the gene matches. CDR3 in DNA: TGTGCCATCAGTGACAGGGGGGATTCACCCCTCCACTTT. Its protein product is CAISDRGDSPLHF.

The V call is TRBV12-3 or TRBV12-4, the J call TRBJ2-5, with 8 bases aligning to TRBD2. V shed 6 bases and J 5 bases; nucleotides not matched to a gene: 11. The CDR3 runs to 15 residues. The CDR3 sequence is CASSPGLETVETQYF. The CDR3 nucleotides are TGTGCCAGCAGCCCGGGACTAGAGACCGTGGAGACCCAGTACTTC.

This clonotype has at least ten counts. CDR3 region: CASSYLTSNQPQHF. DNA of the CDR3: TGTGCCAGCAGTTATTTGACGAGTAATCAGCCCCAGCATTTT. V gene TRBV6-2 or TRBV6-3 combines with J gene TRBJ1-5; D gene uncertain. The germline V gene has CDR1 MNHEY and CDR2 SVGEGT. The CDR3 sequence is 14 residues long. Trimming took 3 bases from V and 4 from J, leaving 10 bases between them.

This clonotype was counted a few times. The V call is TRBV27, the J call TRBJ1-5; 9 nucleotides align to TRBD1. CDR1 MNHEY and CDR2 SMNVEV come from the germline V gene (reference sequence). This CDR3 spans 16 amino acids. With 4 bases clipped from V and 4 bases from J, the junction kept 8 bases outside the gene matches. The chain's CDR3 is CASSSSRTGANQPQHF. The CDR3, as DNA: TGTGCCAGCAGTTCCTCAAGGACAGGGGCGAATCAGCCCCAGCATTTT.

The table lists this clonotype with a few counts. The genes are TRBV6-1 and TRBJ1-2; maybe TRBD1 (6 bases). The V gene lost 5 bases and the J gene lost 2 bases, with 12 bases spanning the gap. Germline CDR1 MNHNS, CDR2 SASEGT. The CDR3 has 14 residues. The CDR3 loop reads CASSPMTGNYGYTF. CDR3 sequence (DNA): TGTGCCAGCAGTCCTATGACAGGCAACTATGGCTACACCTTC.

At least ten counts were recorded for this clonotype. This chain joins TRBV5-1 and TRBJ2-7; TRBD1 agrees at 12 bases. This CDR3 region has 14 residues. Germline CDR1 SGHRS, CDR2 YFSETQ. V lost 5 bases to trimming and J lost 6 bases; unmatched junction nucleotides: 6. This CDR3 reads CASSNRDRGPEQYF. The DNA of the CDR3 is TGCGCCAGCAGTAACCGGGACAGGGGGCCCGAGCAGTACTTC.

This chain joins TRBV6-2 or TRBV6-3 and TRBJ1-2; unclear D gene. CDR1 and CDR2 from the germline V gene are MNHEY and SVGEGT. The V end lost 5 bases, the J end lost 6 bases, and 19 bases lay between the germline ends. CDR3 length equals 15 residues. The DNA for the CDR3 is TGTGCCAGCAGTCCGACGGGGTCGGGCCCTCATGGCTACACCTTC. Protein product: CASSPTGSGPHGYTF.

Only a few counts were recorded for this clonotype. The chain joins TRBV20-1 to TRBJ1-1, with a tentative D call TRBD1 (6 bases). V lost 5 bases, J lost 7 bases, and 11 bases lay in between. The germline CDR1 and CDR2 sequences are DFQATT and SNEGSKA (reference sequence). This CDR3 has 11 amino acids. The CDR3 DNA sequence: TGCAGTGCTCGAGGGGGGATTGAAGCTTTCTTT. Translated: CSARGGIEAFF.

This clonotype has a handful of counts. The gene calls are TRBV10-2 and TRBJ2-3; a possible D gene is TRBD1 (5 bases). Germline V gene sequence: CDR1 WSHSY, CDR2 SAAADI. This CDR3 is built from 9 residues. Trimming took off 6 bases at V and 14 bases at J, with 9 bases between the two ends. CDR3 sequence reads: CASRGAPYF. The DNA of the CDR3 is TGCGCCAGCAGAGGGGCGCCGTATTTT.

This clonotype was seen more than once but under ten times. V gene TRBV7-9 combines with J gene TRBJ2-7; 8 bases line up with TRBD1. Trimming cost V 4 bases and J 3 bases; bases outside gene matches: 8. The CDR3 is 15 residues long. Germline V gives CDR1 SEHNR, CDR2 FQNEAQ (reference sequence). For the CDR3, the DNA is TGTGCCAGCAGCTCTACGACAGGGGTACACTACGAGCAGTACTTC. It yields the protein CASSSTTGVHYEQYF.

This sequence joins TRBV7-3 and TRBJ1-1; D is uncertain. Trimming took off 5 bases at V and 0 bases at J, with 7 bases between the two ends. The germline V gene encodes CDR1 SGHTA and CDR2 FQGTGA. This CDR3 has 13 residues. The CDR3 sequence is CASSQRLNTEAFF. The CDR3 DNA reads TGTGCCAGCAGCCAAAGATTGAACACTGAAGCTTTCTTT.

This clonotype was observed at least ten times. The rearrangement uses TRBV10-3 and TRBJ2-7; 7 nucleotides line up with TRBD1. The CDR3 is 18 residues long. Trimming at V came to 0 bases and at J to 0 bases, leaving 11 bases not matched to a gene. Germline CDR1 reads ENHRY; CDR2 reads SYGVKD. CDR3 DNA sequence: TGTGCCATCAGTGAGTCGGGTTTGGTGGACAGGAGCTCCTACGAGCAGTACTTC. This encodes CAISESGLVDRSSYEQYF.

A few counts support this clonotype. The gene calls are TRBV7-3 and TRBJ2-7, with D possibly being TRBD2 (5 bases). The CDR3 covers 13 residues. Per the germline V gene, CDR1 is SGHTA and CDR2 is FQGTGA. The V end lost 5 bases, the J end lost 6 bases, and 14 bases lay between the germline ends. The CDR3 loop reads CASSQSRTSEQYF. The CDR3 DNA reads as TGTGCCAGCAGCCAGAGTAGGACTTCCGAGCAGTACTTC.

This chain joins TRBV28 and TRBJ1-4; no clear D gene. V was clipped by 4 bases and J by 8 bases, with 14 bases between them. The CDR3 runs 14 residues. Germline V gives CDR1 MDHEN, CDR2 SYDVKM. The CDR3 protein is CASSSRAGREKLFF. CDR3 nucleotide sequence: TGTGCCAGCAGTTCGCGGGCAGGAAGGGAAAAACTGTTTTTT. Full variable domain (rest looked up from reference TRBV28 and TRBJ1-4): DVKVTQSSRYLVKRTGEKVFLECVQDMDHENMFWYRQDPGLGLRLIYFSYDVKMKEKGDIPEGYSVSREKKERFSLILESASTNQTSMYLCASSSRAGREKLFFGSGTQLSVL.

This chain joins TRBV28 and TRBJ2-6, with TRBD2 matching over 9 bases. The CDR3 extends over 18 amino acids. V trimming: 2 bases; J trimming: 2 bases; junction bases outside the gene matches: 7. The germline V gene has CDR1 MDHEN and CDR2 SYDVKM. Here the CDR3 DNA reads TGTGCCAGCAGTTTAGGGCTAGCGGGACTAGCTGGGGCCAACGTCCTGACTTTC. Translating it yields CASSLGLAGLAGANVLTF. Complete variable domain (other parts from reference TRBV28 and TRBJ2-6): DVKVTQSSRYLVKRTGEKVFLECVQDMDHENMFWYRQDPGLGLRLIYFSYDVKMKEKGDIPEGYSVSREKKERFSLILESASTNQTSMYLCASSLGLAGLAGANVLTFGAGSRLTVL.

The chain is built from TRBV29-1 and TRBJ1-3, with D uncertain. Trimming shortened V by 4 bases and J by 4 bases, and 14 bases separated the two germline ends. Germline CDR1 and CDR2: SQVTM and ANQGSEA. The CDR3 covers 14 residues. CDR3 residues: CSVGDGVLGNTIYF. For the CDR3, the DNA is TGCAGCGTTGGAGACGGCGTTTTAGGAAACACCATATATTTT.

The chain links TRBV20-1 to TRBJ1-1; D call uncertain. The V end lost 5 bases, the J end lost 1 base, and 14 bases lay between the germline ends. Germline V gene sequence: CDR1 DFQATT, CDR2 SNEGSKA (reference sequence). The CDR3 has 14 residues. The CDR3 nucleotides are TGCAGTGCTGCCCAACCAAGGGAGAACACTGAAGCTTTCTTT. Translation: CSAAQPRENTEAFF.

This sequence joins TRBV13 and TRBJ2-3; 8 bases align to TRBD1. With V trimmed by 1 base and J by 4 bases, 4 bases remained unmatched. There are 15 residues in the CDR3. In germline, CDR1 is PRHDT, CDR2 FYEKMQ (reference sequence). DNA of the CDR3: TGTGCCAGCAGCTTAGATCGACAGGGGCCAGATACGCAGTATTTT. It yields the protein CASSLDRQGPDTQYF.

This clonotype was counted at least ten times. V and J are TRBV4-3 and TRBJ2-1, with 12 bases fitting TRBD2. V lost 4 bases and J lost 6; bases outside the gene matches: 7. The germline CDR1 and CDR2 sequences are LGHNA and YSLEER. The CDR3 runs to 16 residues. In DNA form, the CDR3 reads TGCGCCAGCAGCCGCAAGTCTAGCGGGGGGGCCAATGAGCAGTTCTTC. Its translation is CASSRKSSGGANEQFF.